This T cell receptor (beta chain) was captured by sequencing in a study of OX40 agonist ivuxolimab in advanced cancers. Clones were read by immunoSEQ multiplex PCR, and TCRdb kept only the in-frame ones, dropping some. Of 12,000 or so clones listed, around 74% are singletons. The CDR3 is 13 residues long. Germline assignment: CDR1 SGDLS and CDR2 YYNGEE. V gave up 4 bases and J gave up 3 bases, with 7 bases separating them. This sequence was found in an adult with an advanced solid tumor such as melanoma, head and neck, liver or kidney cancer. The V call is TRBV9, the J call TRBJ1-4; D perhaps matches TRBD1 (6 bases). Material: CD4+ or CD8+ T cells sorted from blood, obtained in a trial of the OX40 agonist ivuxolimab. The CDR3 loop is CASSSGANEKLFF. The CDR3 DNA sequence: TGTGCCAGCAGCTCAGGGGCTAATGAAAAACTGTTTTTT.